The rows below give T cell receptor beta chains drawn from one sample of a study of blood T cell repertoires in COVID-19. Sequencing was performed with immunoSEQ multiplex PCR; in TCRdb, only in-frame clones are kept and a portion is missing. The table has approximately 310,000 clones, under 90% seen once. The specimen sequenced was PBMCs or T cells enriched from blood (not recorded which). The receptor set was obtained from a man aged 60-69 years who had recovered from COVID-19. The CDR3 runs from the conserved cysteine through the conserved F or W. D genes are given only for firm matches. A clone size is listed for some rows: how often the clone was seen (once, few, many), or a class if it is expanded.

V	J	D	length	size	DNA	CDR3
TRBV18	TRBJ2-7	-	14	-	TGTGCCAGCTCACCACCCGGGAACCTCTACGAGCAGTACTTC	CASSPPGNLYEQYF
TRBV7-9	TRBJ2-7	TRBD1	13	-	TGTGCCAGCAGCCCTACAGGGGCCTACGAGCAGTACTTC	CASSPTGAYEQYF
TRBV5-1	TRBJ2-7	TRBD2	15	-	TGCGCCAGCAGCATGTTTAGCGGGAGAGTCAACGAGCAGTACTTC	CASSMFSGRVNEQYF
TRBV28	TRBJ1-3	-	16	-	TGTGCCAGCACCAGTTCCGGGAGATCCTCTGGAAACACCATATATTTT	CASTSSGRSSGNTIYF
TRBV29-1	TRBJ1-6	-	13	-	TGCAGCGTTGGGTCAGGGCCGAATTCACCCCTCCACTTT	CSVGSGPNSPLHF
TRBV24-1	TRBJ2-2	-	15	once	TGTGCCACCAGTGACCCCGGAGTTTCCACCGGGGAGCTGTTTTTT	CATSDPGVSTGELFF
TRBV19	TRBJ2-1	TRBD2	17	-	TGTGCCAGTAGTCCATGGACTAGCGGGAGGGCCCAAGATGAGCAGTTCTTC	CASSPWTSGRAQDEQFF
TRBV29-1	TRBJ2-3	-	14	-	TGCAGCGTAACCGGAGCGGGCATCACAGATACGCAGTATTTT	CSVTGAGITDTQYF
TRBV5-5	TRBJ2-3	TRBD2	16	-	TGTGCCAGCAGCTTGGGGTTAGCGGGAGGTTTAGATACGCAGTATTTT	CASSLGLAGGLDTQYF
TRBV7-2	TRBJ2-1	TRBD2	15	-	TGTGCCAGCAGCGGGACTAGCGGCCACTACAATGAGCAGTTCTTC	CASSGTSGHYNEQFF
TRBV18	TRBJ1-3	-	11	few	TGTGCCAGCGGGCCCGGAAACACCATATATTTT	CASGPGNTIYF
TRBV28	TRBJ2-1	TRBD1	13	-	TGTGCCAACCTGACAGGGGGCTGCTATGAGCAGTTCTTC	CANLTGGCYEQFF
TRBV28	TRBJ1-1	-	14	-	TGTGCCAGCGTTAGGGAGGTAGTGAACACTGAAGCTTTCTTT	CASVREVVNTEAFF
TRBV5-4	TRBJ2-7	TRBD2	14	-	TGTGCCAGCAGCTTCCCGTCTAGCGGAAGCGAGCAGTACTTC	CASSFPSSGSEQYF
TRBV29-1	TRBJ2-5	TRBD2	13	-	TGCAGCGTCCAAGCGGGGACCAGAGAGACCCAGTACTTC	CSVQAGTRETQYF
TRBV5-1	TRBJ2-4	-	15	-	TGCGCCAGCAGCTTGGATAACCAGGGCGGTGGCATTCAGTACTTC	CASSLDNQGGGIQYF
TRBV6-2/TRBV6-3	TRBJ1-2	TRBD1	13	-	TGTGCCAGCAGCCAGGGACAGACTTATGGCTACACCTTC	CASSQGQTYGYTF
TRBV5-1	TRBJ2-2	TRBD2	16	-	TGCGCCAGCACCCTAACTAGCGGTTTTAACACCGGGGAGCTGTTTTTT	CASTLTSGFNTGELFF
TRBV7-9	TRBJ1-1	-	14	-	TGTGCCAGCAGCCCGGCCCCCCCTAGGACTGAAGCTTTCTTT	CASSPAPPRTEAFF
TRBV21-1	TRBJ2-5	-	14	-	TGTGCCAGCAGCAAAGGCGGGATCCAAGAGACCCAGTACTTC	CASSKGGIQETQYF